This is a list of T cell receptor beta chains from one sample in a study of T cells in Graves' hyperthyroidism and ophthalmopathy. One entry per CDR3 protein, called by TCRdb with MiXCR from the multiplex PCR reads. The table lists fewer than 550,000 distinct CDR3 sequences, roughly a quarter of them singletons. Sequenced sample: blood. The receptors shown here come from a young woman with Graves' ophthalmopathy. CDR3s include the opening cysteine and the closing phenylalanine or tryptophan. The D gene is left open where the match is weak. Clone size is shown for a subset of rows, as once, few, many or a class of expanded clone.

d_call	v_call	j_call	clone_size	cdr3_nt	cdr3_aa
.	TRBV7-3	TRBJ1-1	.	TGTGCCAGCCCGGACACTGAAGCTTTCTTT	CASPDTEAFF
TRBD2	TRBV9	TRBJ2-5	many	TGTGCCAGCAGCCAAGTTCTAGCGGGAGGAGGGGAGACCCAGTACTTC	CASSQVLAGGGETQYF
.	TRBV5-1	TRBJ2-7	.	TGCGCCAGCAGCTCGGGGGACACTATCTACGAGCAGTACTTC	CASSSGDTIYEQYF
.	TRBV6-1	TRBJ1-2	many	TGTGCCAGCAGTGAACACTATGGCTACACCTTC	CASSEHYGYTF
TRBD1	TRBV6-1	TRBJ2-7	.	TGTGCCAGCAGTGTCAACAGGGGGCAGGAGCAGTACTTC	CASSVNRGQEQYF
.	TRBV6-2/TRBV6-3	TRBJ1-2	.	TGTGCCAGCAGTTATCAGGGTGACTATAGCTACACCTTC	CASSYQGDYSYTF
TRBD1	TRBV5-6	TRBJ1-2	many	TGTGCCAGCAGCCCTACAGGGGGCTTCGGCTACACCTTC	CASSPTGGFGYTF
.	TRBV29-1	TRBJ1-1	many	TGCAGCGTTGATACAGGTCTGAACACTGAAGCTTTCTTT	CSVDTGLNTEAFF
TRBD1	TRBV10-3	TRBJ1-2	many	TGTGCCATCAGTGATGTTTACAGGGGGCGCGACTATGGCTACACCTTC	CAISDVYRGRDYGYTF
TRBD1	TRBV5-1	TRBJ1-1	many	TGCGCCAGCAGCGACAACAGGGGCGGTATGAACACTGAAGCTTTCTTT	CASSDNRGGMNTEAFF
TRBD1	TRBV2	TRBJ1-2	.	TGTGCCAGCTCTCATCCCGACAGGGGAAGGACTAACTATGGCTACACCTTC	CASSHPDRGRTNYGYTF
.	TRBV6-1	TRBJ2-7	.	TGTGCCAGCAGTGGGACCGCGGCAGGGTACGAGCAGTACTTC	CASSGTAAGYEQYF
TRBD1	TRBV12-5	TRBJ1-1	.	TGTGCTAGTGCTTCCGGGACAGGGGTCACGAACACTGAAGCTTTCTTT	CASASGTGVTNTEAFF
TRBD1	TRBV12-3/TRBV12-4	TRBJ1-1	few	TGTGCCAGCGGACAGGAGTTTGGGGCTTTCTTT	CASGQEFGAFF
TRBD1	TRBV20-1	TRBJ1-2	many	TGCAGTGCTAGAGATTTACAGGGGGCACGTAATGGCTACACCTTC	CSARDLQGARNGYTF
.	TRBV5-6	TRBJ2-7	few	TGTGCCAGCAGCTTGGTCCGGGACACCCTCCTCTACGAGCAGTACTTC	CASSLVRDTLLYEQYF
.	TRBV3-1	TRBJ2-4	few	TGTGCCAGCAGCCAACCCCGTCGGGACCCAAACATTCAGTACTTC	CASSQPRRDPNIQYF
TRBD1	TRBV6-1	TRBJ1-3	.	TGTGCCGCGCAGGACAGGGCTACTGGAAACACCATATATTTT	CAAQDRATGNTIYF
.	TRBV6-2/TRBV6-3	TRBJ1-2	many	TGTGCCAGCAGTTATCCGGACACTCCGTATGGCTACACCTTC	CASSYPDTPYGYTF
TRBD1	TRBV11-2	TRBJ1-1	few	TGTGCCAGCAGCTTAGGTTCTTCTTATTGGGGACAGATGAACACTGAAGCTTTCTTT	CASSLGSSYWGQMNTEAFF
.	TRBV3-1	TRBJ1-2	.	TGTGCCAGCAGCCGGGGGGAATCAGGCTACACCTTC	CASSRGESGYTF
TRBD1	TRBV10-3	TRBJ2-7	many	TGTGCCATCAGTGAGTCCCAGTCGGGACAGGGGTACGAGCAGTACTTC	CAISESQSGQGYEQYF
.	TRBV27	TRBJ2-5	few	TGTGCCAGCAGTGCCCTCAATGTCGGAGAGACCCAGTACTTC	CASSALNVGETQYF
TRBD2	TRBV12-3/TRBV12-4	TRBJ2-7	.	TGTGCCAGCAGCTTAGCGGGAGGAGCCCACGAGCAGTACTTC	CASSLAGGAHEQYF
TRBD1	TRBV5-6	TRBJ1-1	few	TGTGCCAGCAGCTTGGTGGTGGAGACAGGGAGGGAAGCTTTCTTT	CASSLVVETGREAFF
.	TRBV19	TRBJ2-5	many	TGTGCCAGTGGTAGTTGGAGGGAGACCCAGTACTTC	CASGSWRETQYF
TRBD1	TRBV6-1	TRBJ1-2	many	TGTGCCAGCAGTCTCAGGGGGCTGGAGGGCTACACCTTC	CASSLRGLEGYTF
TRBD1	TRBV19	TRBJ2-5	many	TGTGCCAGTACGCTCCGGGACAGGGAGGAAGGAGAGACCCAGTACTTC	CASTLRDREEGETQYF
TRBD1	TRBV5-1	TRBJ1-2	many	TGCGCCAGCAGCTTGTTACAGGGGACTGGCTACACCTTC	CASSLLQGTGYTF